The present T cell receptor (beta chain) was sequenced within a study of early T cells in non-severe SARS-CoV-2 infection. Trimming stripped 6 bases from V and 14 bases from J, with 27 bases between. This CDR3 has 15 amino acids. TCRdb re-derived calls from the 5' RACE reads in MiXCR, one entry per CDR3 protein. The table includes about 72,000 distinct CDR3 sequences, roughly a tenth detected once. The sequence came from an adult who was a healthcare worker with PCR-confirmed SARS-CoV-2 infection or an uninfected control (not recorded which). The rearrangement uses TRBV12-3 or TRBV12-4 and TRBJ2-3, with D possibly TRBD1 on 6 matching bases. Sequences were derived from whole blood, sampled at baseline. The CDR3 here is CASSVTDRPETQGYF. The CDR3 nucleotides are TGTGCCAGCAGCGTGACCGACAGGCCGGAAACGCAGGGGTATTTT.